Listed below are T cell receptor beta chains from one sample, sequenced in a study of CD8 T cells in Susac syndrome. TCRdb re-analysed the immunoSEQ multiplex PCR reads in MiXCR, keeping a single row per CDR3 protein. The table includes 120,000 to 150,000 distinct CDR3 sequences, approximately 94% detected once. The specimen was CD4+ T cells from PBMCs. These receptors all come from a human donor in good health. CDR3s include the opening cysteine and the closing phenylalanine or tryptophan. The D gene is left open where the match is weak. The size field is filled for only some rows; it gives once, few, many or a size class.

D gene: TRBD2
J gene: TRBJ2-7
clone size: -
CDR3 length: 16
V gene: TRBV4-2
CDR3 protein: CASSRSGLAGRNEQYF
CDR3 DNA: TGTGCCAGCAGCCGATCGGGACTAGCGGGTCGGAACGAGCAGTACTTC

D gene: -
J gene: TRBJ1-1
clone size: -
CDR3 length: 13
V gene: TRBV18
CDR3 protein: CASSPGMDTEAFF
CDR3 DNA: TGTGCCAGCTCCCCAGGTATGGACACTGAAGCTTTCTTT

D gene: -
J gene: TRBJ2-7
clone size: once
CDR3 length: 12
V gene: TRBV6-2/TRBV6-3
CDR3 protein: CASSYNLYEQYF
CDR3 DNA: TGTGCCAGCAGTTATAACCTTTACGAGCAGTACTTC

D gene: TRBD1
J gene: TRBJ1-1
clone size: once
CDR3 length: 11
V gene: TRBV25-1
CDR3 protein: CASSGTGKAFF
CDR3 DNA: TGTGCCAGCAGTGGGACAGGCAAAGCTTTCTTT

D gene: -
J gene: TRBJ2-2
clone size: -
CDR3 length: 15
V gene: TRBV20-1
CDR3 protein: CSARATPSGTGELFF
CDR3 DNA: TGCAGTGCTAGGGCCACCCCTTCTGGCACCGGGGAGCTGTTTTTT

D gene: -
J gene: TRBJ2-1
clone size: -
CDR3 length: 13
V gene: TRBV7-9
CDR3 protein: CASSLNSYNEQFF
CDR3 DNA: TGTGCCAGCAGCCTTAACAGCTACAATGAGCAGTTCTTC

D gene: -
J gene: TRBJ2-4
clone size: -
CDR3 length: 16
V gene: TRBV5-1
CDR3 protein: CASRVGPRGAKNIQYF
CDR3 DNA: TGCGCCAGCAGGGTAGGACCCAGGGGTGCCAAAAACATTCAGTACTTC

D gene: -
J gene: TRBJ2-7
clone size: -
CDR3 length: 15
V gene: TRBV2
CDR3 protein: CASSEARLSIYEQYF
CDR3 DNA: TGTGCCAGCAGTGAAGCGCGACTCAGTATCTACGAGCAGTACTTC

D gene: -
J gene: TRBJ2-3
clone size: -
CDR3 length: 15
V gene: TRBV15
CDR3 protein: CATSRGGQQADTQYF
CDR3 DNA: TGTGCCACCAGCAGAGGAGGACAGCAAGCAGATACGCAGTATTTT

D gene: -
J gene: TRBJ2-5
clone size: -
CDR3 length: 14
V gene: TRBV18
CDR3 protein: CASSPGGRPETQYF
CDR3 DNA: TGTGCCAGCTCACCGGGCGGCCGCCCAGAGACCCAGTACTTC

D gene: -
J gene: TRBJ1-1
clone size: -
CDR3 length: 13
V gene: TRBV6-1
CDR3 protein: CASSEAAVTEAFF
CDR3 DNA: TGTGCCAGCAGTGAAGCGGCCGTAACTGAAGCTTTCTTT

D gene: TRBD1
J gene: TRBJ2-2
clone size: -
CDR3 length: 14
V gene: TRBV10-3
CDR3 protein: CAIRQGAATGELFF
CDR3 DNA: TGTGCCATCAGACAGGGGGCGGCCACCGGGGAGCTGTTTTTT

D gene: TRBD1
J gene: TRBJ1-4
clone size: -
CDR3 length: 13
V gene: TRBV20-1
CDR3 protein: CSAEGGTNEKLFF
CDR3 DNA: TGCAGTGCTGAAGGGGGCACTAATGAAAAACTGTTTTTT

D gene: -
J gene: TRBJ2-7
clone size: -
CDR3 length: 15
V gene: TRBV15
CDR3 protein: CATSRDGSSPYEQYF
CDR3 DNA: TGTGCCACCAGCAGAGATGGGAGCAGTCCCTACGAGCAGTACTTC

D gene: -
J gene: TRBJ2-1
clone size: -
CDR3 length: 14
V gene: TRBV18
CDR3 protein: CASSLEFGGDEQFF
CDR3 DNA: TGTGCCAGCTCCCTCGAGTTCGGGGGCGATGAGCAGTTCTTC

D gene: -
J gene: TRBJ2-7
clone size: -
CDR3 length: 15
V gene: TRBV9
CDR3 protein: CASSVAEGSSYEQYF
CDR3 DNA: TGTGCCAGCAGCGTAGCCGAAGGGAGCTCCTACGAGCAGTACTTC

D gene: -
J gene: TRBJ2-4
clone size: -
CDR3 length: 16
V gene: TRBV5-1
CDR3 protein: CASSLVPQGAKNIQYF
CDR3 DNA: TGCGCCAGCAGCTTGGTTCCCCAGGGAGCCAAAAACATTCAGTACTTC